This T cell receptor beta chain was sequenced for a study of blood T cell repertoires in COVID-19. Across the study: The analysed material was cDNA or gDNA that came from T cells, B-cell-depleted T cells, or PBMCs.

CDR3 length equals 14 residues. With V trimmed by 4 bases and J by 4 bases, 5 bases remained unmatched. Germline CDR1 KGHSY, CDR2 FQNENV. The age range of participants was about 18 to 89 years, with residence in about two dozen US areas. Clones were read by immunoSEQ multiplex PCR, and TCRdb kept only the in-frame ones, dropping some. The sample carries about 130,000 clones, roughly 83% recorded once. V usage is TRBV16 and J usage is TRBJ1-1, with 8 bases identical to TRBD1. Sequencing was carried out using PBMCs or T cells enriched from blood (not recorded which). The receptor was isolated from a man aged 50 to 60 who had recovered from COVID-19. Written as DNA, the CDR3 is TGTGCCAGCAGCCCCGGACAGGGAGGCACTGAAGCTTTCTTT. It encodes CASSPGQGGTEAFF. Filled out from reference TRBV16 and TRBJ1-1, the complete variable domain reads GEEVAQTPKHLVRGEGQKAKLYCAPIKGHSYVFWYQQVLKNEFKFLISFQNENVFDETGMPKERFSAKCLPNSPCSLEIQATKLEDSAVYFCASSPGQGGTEAFFGQGTRLTVV.